This TCR beta chain was sequenced during a study of OX40 agonist ivuxolimab in advanced cancers. TCRdb's table, derived via immunoSEQ multiplex PCR, lists solely in-frame clones and lacks some. The data hold about 22,000 clones, with about 79% observed a single time. The CDR3 consists of 15 residues. CDR1 is LNHDA, CDR2 SQIVND, per germline (reference sequence). V gave up 1 base and J gave up 1 base; unmatched junction bases: 4. V usage is TRBV19 and J usage is TRBJ2-7; 7 bases align to TRBD1. The starting material was CD4+ or CD8+ T cells sorted from blood, obtained in a trial of the OX40 agonist ivuxolimab. This receptor was taken from an adult with an advanced solid tumor such as melanoma, head and neck, liver or kidney cancer. CDR3 coding DNA: TGTGCCAGTAGTATAGCACAGGGGTCTTCCTACGAGCAGTACTTC. It specifies CASSIAQGSSYEQYF.